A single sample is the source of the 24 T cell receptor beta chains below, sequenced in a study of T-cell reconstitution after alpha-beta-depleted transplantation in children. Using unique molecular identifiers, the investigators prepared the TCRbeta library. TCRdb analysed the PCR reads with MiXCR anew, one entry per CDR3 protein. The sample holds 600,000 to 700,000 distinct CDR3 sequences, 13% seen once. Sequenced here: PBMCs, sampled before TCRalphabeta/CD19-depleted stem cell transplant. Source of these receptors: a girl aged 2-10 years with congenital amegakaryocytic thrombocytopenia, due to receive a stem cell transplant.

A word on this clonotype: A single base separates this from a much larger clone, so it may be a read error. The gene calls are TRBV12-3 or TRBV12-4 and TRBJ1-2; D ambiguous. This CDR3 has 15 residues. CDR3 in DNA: TGTGCCAGCAGTTCTGCCCTGTACCCTAACTCTGGCTACACCTTC. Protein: CASSSALYPNSGYTF.

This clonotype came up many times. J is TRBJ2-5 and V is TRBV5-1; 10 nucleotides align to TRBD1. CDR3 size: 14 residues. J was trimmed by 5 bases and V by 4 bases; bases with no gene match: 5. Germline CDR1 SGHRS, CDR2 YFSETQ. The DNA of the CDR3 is TGCGCCAGCAGCCGACAGGGGGCGCAGGAGACCCAGTACTTC. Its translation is CASSRQGAQETQYF.

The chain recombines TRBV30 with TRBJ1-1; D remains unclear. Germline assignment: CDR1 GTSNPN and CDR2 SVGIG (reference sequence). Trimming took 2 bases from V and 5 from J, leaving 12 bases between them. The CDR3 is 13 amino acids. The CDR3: CAWSRSLATEAFF. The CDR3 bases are TGTGCCTGGAGTCGGAGCCTCGCTACTGAAGCTTTCTTT.

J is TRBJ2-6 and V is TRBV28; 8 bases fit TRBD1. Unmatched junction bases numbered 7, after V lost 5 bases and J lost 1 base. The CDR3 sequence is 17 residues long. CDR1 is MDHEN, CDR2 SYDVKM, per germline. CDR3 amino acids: CASSQQGDVSGANVLTF. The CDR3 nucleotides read TGTGCCAGCAGTCAACAGGGGGATGTATCTGGGGCCAACGTCCTGACTTTC. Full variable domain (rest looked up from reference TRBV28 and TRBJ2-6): DVKVTQSSRYLVKRTGEKVFLECVQDMDHENMFWYRQDPGLGLRLIYFSYDVKMKEKGDIPEGYSVSREKKERFSLILESASTNQTSMYLCASSQQGDVSGANVLTFGAGSRLTVL.

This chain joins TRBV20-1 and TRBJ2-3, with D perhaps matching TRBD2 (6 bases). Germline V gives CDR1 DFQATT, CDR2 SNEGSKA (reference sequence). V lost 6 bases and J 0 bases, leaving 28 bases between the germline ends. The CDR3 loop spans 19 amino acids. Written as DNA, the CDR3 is TGCAGTGCCCCCCCCGCTCGGGACTCCGATCATTCTAGCACAGATACGCAGTATTTT. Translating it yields CSAPPARDSDHSSTDTQYF.

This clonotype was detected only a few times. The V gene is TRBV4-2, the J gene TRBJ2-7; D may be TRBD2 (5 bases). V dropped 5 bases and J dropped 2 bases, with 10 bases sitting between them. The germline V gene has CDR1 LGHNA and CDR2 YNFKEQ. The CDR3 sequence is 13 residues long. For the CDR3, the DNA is TGTGCCAGCAGCTCACGAGCGGCCTACGAGCAGTACTTC. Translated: CASSSRAAYEQYF.

The CDR3 region has the DNA TGTGCCAGCAGCCCTACTAGCGGGACGGGCAATGAGCAGTTCTTC. The encoded protein is CASSPTSGTGNEQFF. This chain links TRBV2 with TRBJ2-1; 10 nucleotides align to TRBD2. V trimming: 6 bases; J trimming: 6 bases; junction bases outside the gene matches: 8. The CDR3 loop spans 15 amino acids. Germline assignment: CDR1 SNHLY and CDR2 FYNNEI.

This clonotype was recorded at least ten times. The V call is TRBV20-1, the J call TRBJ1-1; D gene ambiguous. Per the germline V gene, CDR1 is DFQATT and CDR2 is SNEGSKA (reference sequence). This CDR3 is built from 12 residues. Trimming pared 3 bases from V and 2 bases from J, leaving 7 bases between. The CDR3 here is CSARASNTEAFF. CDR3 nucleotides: TGCAGTGCTAGGGCCAGCAACACTGAAGCTTTCTTT.

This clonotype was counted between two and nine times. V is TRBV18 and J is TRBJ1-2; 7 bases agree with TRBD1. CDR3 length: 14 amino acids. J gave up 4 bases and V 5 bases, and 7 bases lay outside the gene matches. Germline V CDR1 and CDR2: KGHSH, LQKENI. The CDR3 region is CASSGTDGIYGYTF. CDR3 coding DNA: TGTGCCAGCTCAGGGACAGACGGTATCTATGGCTACACCTTC.

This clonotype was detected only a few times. CDR3 sequence: CASSLLAGGGKNIQYF. The CDR3 nucleotides are TGTGCCAGCAGCTTATTAGCGGGAGGTGGCAAAAACATTCAGTACTTC. The V and J genes are TRBV7-9 and TRBJ2-4; 10 nucleotides line up with TRBD2. There are 16 residues in the CDR3. J gave up 3 bases and V 2 bases, and 4 bases lay outside the gene matches. CDR1 is SEHNR and CDR2 is FQNEAQ in the germline V gene (reference sequence).

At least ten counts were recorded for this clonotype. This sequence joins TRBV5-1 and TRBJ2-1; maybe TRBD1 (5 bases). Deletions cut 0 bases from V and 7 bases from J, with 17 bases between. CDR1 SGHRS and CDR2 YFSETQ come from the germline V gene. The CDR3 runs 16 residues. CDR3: CASSLAPGLGVNEQFF. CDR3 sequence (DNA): TGCGCCAGCAGCTTGGCCCCAGGGCTCGGAGTAAATGAGCAGTTCTTC.

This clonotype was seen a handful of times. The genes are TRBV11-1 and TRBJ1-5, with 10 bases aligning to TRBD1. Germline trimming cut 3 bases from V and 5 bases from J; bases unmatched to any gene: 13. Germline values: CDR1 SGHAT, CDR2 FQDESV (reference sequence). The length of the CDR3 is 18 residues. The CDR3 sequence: CASSLEYRGTGVHQPQHF. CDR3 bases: TGTGCCAGCAGCTTGGAATACCGGGGGACAGGGGTCCATCAGCCCCAGCATTTT.

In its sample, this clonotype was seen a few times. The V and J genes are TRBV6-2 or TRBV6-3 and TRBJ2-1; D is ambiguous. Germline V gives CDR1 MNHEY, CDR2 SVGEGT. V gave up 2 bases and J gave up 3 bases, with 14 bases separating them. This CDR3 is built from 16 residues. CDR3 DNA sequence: TGTGCCAGCAGTTACCCCCTCCGGGCTGGCTACAATGAGCAGTTCTTC. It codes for CASSYPLRAGYNEQFF.

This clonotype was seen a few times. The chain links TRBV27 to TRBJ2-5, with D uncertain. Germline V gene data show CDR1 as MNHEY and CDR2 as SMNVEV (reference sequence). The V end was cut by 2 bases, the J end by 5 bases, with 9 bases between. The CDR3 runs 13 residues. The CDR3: CASSLSQLETQYF. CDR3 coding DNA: TGTGCCAGCAGTTTAAGCCAGCTGGAGACCCAGTACTTC.

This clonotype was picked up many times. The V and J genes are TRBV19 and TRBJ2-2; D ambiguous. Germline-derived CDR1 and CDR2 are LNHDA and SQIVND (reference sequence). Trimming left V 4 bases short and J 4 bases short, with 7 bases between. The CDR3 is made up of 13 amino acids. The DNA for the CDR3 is TGTGCCAGTAGTACTGTCGGCACCGGGGAGCTGTTTTTT. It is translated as CASSTVGTGELFF.

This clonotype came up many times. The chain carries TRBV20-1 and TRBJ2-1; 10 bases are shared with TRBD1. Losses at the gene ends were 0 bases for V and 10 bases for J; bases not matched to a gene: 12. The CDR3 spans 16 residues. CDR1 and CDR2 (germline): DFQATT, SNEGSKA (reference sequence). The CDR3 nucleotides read TGCAGTGCTAGAGATCCGGGACAGGGGAAGGAGGGAGAGCAGTTCTTC. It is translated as CSARDPGQGKEGEQFF.

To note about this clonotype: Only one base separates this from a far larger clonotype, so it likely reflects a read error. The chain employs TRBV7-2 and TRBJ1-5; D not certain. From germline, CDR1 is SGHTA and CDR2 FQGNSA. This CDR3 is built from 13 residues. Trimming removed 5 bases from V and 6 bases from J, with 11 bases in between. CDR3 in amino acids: CASSQGRIQPQHF. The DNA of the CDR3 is TGTGCCAGCAGCCAAGGGAGGATTCAGCCCCAGCATTTT.

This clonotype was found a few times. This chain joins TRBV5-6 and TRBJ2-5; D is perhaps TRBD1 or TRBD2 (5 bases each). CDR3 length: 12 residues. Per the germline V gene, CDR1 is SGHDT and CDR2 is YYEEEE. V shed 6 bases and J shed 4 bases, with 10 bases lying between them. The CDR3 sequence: CASTLGVETQYF. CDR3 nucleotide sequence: TGTGCCAGCACCCTGGGGGTAGAGACCCAGTACTTC. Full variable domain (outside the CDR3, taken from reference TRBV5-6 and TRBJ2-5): DAGVTQSPTHLIKTRGQQVTLRCSPKSGHDTVSWYQQALGQGPQFIFQYYEEEERQRGNFPDRFSGHQFPNYSSELNVNALLLGDSALYLCASTLGVETQYFGPGTRLLVL.

CDR3 in amino acids: CASSHRGTSNEQYF. The CDR3 DNA reads as TGCGCCAGCAGCCATCGCGGGACTAGTAACGAGCAGTACTTC. The chain couples TRBV4-1 to TRBJ2-7, with 8 bases lining up with TRBD2. V dropped 3 bases and J dropped 5; count of bases not matched to a gene: 6. CDR1 and CDR2 (germline): MGHRA, YSYEKL. This CDR3 spans 14 amino acids.

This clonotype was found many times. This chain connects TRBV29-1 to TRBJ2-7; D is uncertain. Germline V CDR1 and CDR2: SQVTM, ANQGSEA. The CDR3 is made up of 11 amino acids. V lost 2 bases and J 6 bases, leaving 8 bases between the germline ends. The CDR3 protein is CSVERASEQYF. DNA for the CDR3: TGCAGCGTTGAAAGAGCGAGCGAGCAGTACTTC.

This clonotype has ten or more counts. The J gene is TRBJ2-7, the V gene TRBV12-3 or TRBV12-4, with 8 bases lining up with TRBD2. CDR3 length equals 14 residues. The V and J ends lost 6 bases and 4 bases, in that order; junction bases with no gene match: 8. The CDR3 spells CASSLSGGMYEQYF. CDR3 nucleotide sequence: TGTGCCAGCAGCCTGAGCGGGGGTATGTACGAGCAGTACTTC.

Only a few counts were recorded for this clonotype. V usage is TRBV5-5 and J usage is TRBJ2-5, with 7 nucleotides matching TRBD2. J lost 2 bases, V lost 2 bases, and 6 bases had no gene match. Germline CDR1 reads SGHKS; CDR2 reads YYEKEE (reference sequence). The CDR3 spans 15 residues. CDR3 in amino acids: CASSFASGIQETQYF. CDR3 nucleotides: TGTGCCAGCAGCTTCGCTAGCGGAATTCAAGAGACCCAGTACTTC.

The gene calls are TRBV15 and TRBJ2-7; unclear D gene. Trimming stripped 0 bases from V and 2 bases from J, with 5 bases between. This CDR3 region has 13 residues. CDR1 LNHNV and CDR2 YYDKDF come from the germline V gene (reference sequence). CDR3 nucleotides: TGTGCCACCAGCAGAGACAGAACCTACGAGCAGTACTTC. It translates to CATSRDRTYEQYF.

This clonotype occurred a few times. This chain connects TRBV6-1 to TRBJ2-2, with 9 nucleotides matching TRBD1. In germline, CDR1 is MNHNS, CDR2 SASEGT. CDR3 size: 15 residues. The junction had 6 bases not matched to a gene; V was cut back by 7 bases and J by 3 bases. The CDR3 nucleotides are TGTGCCAGCAACTCGGGACAGGGCGACACCGGGGAGCTGTTTTTT. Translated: CASNSGQGDTGELFF.